The source of this T cell receptor beta chain is a study of CD8+CD57+ T cells in acquired aplastic anemia. Overall study findings and caveats: CD8+ Simpson's diversity showed no significant patient-control difference.

This clonotype was observed a few times. Its antigen is still unknown. The junction and the germline gene differ at one end; a read error may be behind it. Germline values: CDR1 LNHDA, CDR2 SQIVND (reference sequence). This CDR3 has 13 residues. Those patients picked for sequencing had displayed CD8+CD57+ cell expansion on flow cytometry. Profiling that covered TCR beta VDJ and CDR3 relied on genomic DNA as its template. TCRdb redid the calling of the reads with MiXCR, one entry per CDR3 protein. The sample lists about 150,000 distinct CDR3 sequences; around half were seen once. Material for sequencing was sorted CD4+, CD8+, or CD8+CD57+ T cells (not recorded which) from PBMCs. The sequence derives from a human donor with aplastic anemia. The chain recombines TRBV19 with TRBJ1-6; D uncertain. The DNA of the CDR3 is TGTGCCAGTAGTCCGGGAAGGGATTCGCCCCTCCACTTT. This sequence encodes CASSPGRDSPLHF.